This TCR beta chain originates from a study of OX40 agonist ivuxolimab in advanced cancers. Study information: Patients' therapy was ivuxolimab, an antibody that acts as an agonist of OX40 (CD134). Findings and limits, study-wide: No determination was made of the antigen specificity of the expanded peripheral T cells. On average, CD8+ T cells showed a greater number of expanded clones than CD4+.

As concerns this clone: Its antigen is unidentified.

Unmatched junction bases numbered 13, after V lost 7 bases and J lost 8 bases. Per germline, CDR1 LNHDA and CDR2 SQIVND (reference sequence). The CDR3 sequence is 16 residues long. The data were produced by immunoSEQ multiplex PCR, yet TCRdb's version contains in-frame clones alone and is incomplete. The sample has roughly 53,000 clones; approximately 88% are singletons. The receptor comes from an adult with an advanced solid tumor such as melanoma, head and neck, liver or kidney cancer. Specimen: CD4+ or CD8+ T cells sorted from blood, collected in a trial of the OX40 agonist ivuxolimab. The V gene is TRBV19, the J gene TRBJ2-4, with 11 nucleotides matching TRBD1. DNA for the CDR3: TGTGCCAGTACTTCAGGGCCCCGGACAGGGGGCGACATTCAGTACTTC. Protein sequence: CASTSGPRTGGDIQYF.